The clone carrying this T cell receptor beta chain turned up a few times. Based on a CD8+CD4-CCR7+CD45RA+ profile, naive CD8 T cells were sorted. The germline V gene has CDR1 SGHTA and CDR2 FQGNSA. CDR3 size: 16 residues. Trimming removed 4 bases from V and 4 bases from J, with 17 bases in between. The sample belongs to a study of molecular identifiers for immune sequencing clone quantification. The overall study: For replicates, RNA isolated from 20,000 or 100,000 naive CD8 cells was divided into five portions, of which four were sequenced.

TCRdb called the PCR reads again in MiXCR, with one record for every CDR3 protein. Found here are around 460,000 distinct CDR3 sequences, over 20% of them singletons; the top ten hold 0.7% to 0.95%. The receptor comes from a human donor in good health. Some libraries in this study had Jurkat cell RNA spiked in. V usage is TRBV7-2 and J usage is TRBJ2-1; a possible D gene is TRBD2 (7 bases). The sequenced sample consisted of naive CD8+ T cells from blood, with Jurkat cell RNA spiked in. Stated subset: FACS-sorted CD8+CD4-CCR7+CD45RA+ naive T cells. CDR3 coding DNA: TGTGCCAGCAGCTCCCTCGGCGGGGGACAATACAATGAGCAGTTCTTC. As protein: CASSSLGGGQYNEQFF. The variable domain in full, completed from reference TRBV7-2 and TRBJ2-1, reads GAGVSQSPSNKVTEKGKDVELRCDPISGHTALYWYRQSLGQGLEFLIYFQGNSAPDKSGLPSDRFSAERTGGSVSTLTIQRTQQEDSAVYLCASSSLGGGQYNEQFFGPGTRLTVL.